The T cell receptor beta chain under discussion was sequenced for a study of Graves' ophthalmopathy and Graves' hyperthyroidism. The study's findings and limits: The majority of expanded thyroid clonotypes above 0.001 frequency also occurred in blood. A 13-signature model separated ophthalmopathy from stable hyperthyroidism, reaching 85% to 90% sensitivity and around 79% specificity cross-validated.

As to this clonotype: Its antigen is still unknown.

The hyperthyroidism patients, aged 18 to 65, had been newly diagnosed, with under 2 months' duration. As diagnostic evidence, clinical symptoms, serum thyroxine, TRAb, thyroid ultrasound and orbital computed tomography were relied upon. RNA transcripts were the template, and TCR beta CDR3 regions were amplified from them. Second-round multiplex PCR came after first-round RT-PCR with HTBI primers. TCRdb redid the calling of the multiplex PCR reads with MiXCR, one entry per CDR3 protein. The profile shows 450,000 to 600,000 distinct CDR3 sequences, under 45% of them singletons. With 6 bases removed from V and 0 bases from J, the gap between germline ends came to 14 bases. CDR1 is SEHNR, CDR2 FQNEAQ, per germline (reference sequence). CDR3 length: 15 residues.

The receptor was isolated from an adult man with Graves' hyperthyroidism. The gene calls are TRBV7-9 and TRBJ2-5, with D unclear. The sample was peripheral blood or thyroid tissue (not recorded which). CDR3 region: CASSEETTYQETQYF. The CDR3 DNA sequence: TGTGCCAGCAGTGAAGAGACGACGTACCAAGAGACCCAGTACTTC.